The 24 T cell receptor beta chains below were found in one sample sequenced in a study of human T cells and chemical hapten exposure. MiXCR, applied by TCRdb to the RACE reads, yields one record per CDR3 protein. This table has under 450,000 distinct CDR3 sequences, about 6% appearing once. Indicated time point: patch test 2, 6 weeks after DPC sensitization. Treatment given: therapeutic diphenylcyclopropenone sensitization with weekly scalp DPC. This specimen consisted of whole blood, obtained in connection with sensitization to the hapten diphenylcyclopropenone (DPC). Every receptor here comes from a woman between 18 and 29 years old with alopecia areata. Some clones in this sample may be carry-over from other donors' samples.

This clonotype was found once. This chain joins TRBV15 and TRBJ2-4; no firm D call. CDR1 is LNHNV, CDR2 YYDKDF, per germline (reference sequence). The CDR3 sequence is 15 residues long. With 0 bases removed from V and 0 bases from J, the gap between germline ends came to 6 bases. The CDR3 DNA reads TGTGCCACCAGCAGAGATGGGAAAGCCAAAAACATTCAGTACTTC. Protein sequence: CATSRDGKAKNIQYF.

This clonotype has a count of ten or more. The rearrangement links TRBV6-2 or TRBV6-3 to TRBJ1-1; D is unclear. The V gene's germline CDR1 is MNHEY and CDR2 SVGEGT. V lost 7 bases and J 0 bases, leaving 15 bases between the germline ends. This CDR3 is 15 amino acids long. The CDR3 DNA reads TGTGCCAGCAAGAAAGAGGTCCCCTTGAACACTGAAGCTTTCTTT. It codes for CASKKEVPLNTEAFF.

The rearrangement links TRBV6-6 to TRBJ2-2; D remains unclear. V was clipped by 6 bases and J by 5 bases, with 13 bases between them. Germline V gives CDR1 MNHNY, CDR2 SVGAGI (reference sequence). This CDR3 contains 14 residues. Written as DNA, the CDR3 is TGTGCCAGCAGGGTCCTTGGGAAGACCGGGGAGCTGTTTTTT. Translating it yields CASRVLGKTGELFF.

In this sample, this clonotype turned up a few times. The chain joins TRBV5-1 to TRBJ1-6, with D possibly being TRBD1 (6 bases). Germline V lookup: CDR1 SGHRS, CDR2 YFSETQ. CDR3 length: 15 residues. V was shortened by 1 base and J by 7 bases, with 12 bases between the two germline ends. The CDR3 nucleotides are TGCGCCAGCAGCTTGATCCAGGGGACGAATTCACCCCTCCACTTT. It translates to CASSLIQGTNSPLHF.

There are a few counts of this clonotype. The V call is TRBV18, the J call TRBJ2-7; D uncertain. This CDR3 contains 16 residues. Deletions cut 3 bases from V and 2 bases from J, with 17 bases between. Germline lookup yields CDR1 KGHSH and CDR2 LQKENI. The CDR3 loop is CASSPPLGGRTYEQYF. CDR3 coding DNA: TGTGCCAGCTCACCCCCCCTGGGCGGCCGCACCTACGAGCAGTACTTC.

This clonotype was detected only a few times. The gene calls are TRBV18 and TRBJ1-1; TRBD1 matches 7 bases. V trimming: 4 bases; J trimming: 6 bases; junction bases outside the gene matches: 8. The CDR3 length is 14 residues. Germline CDR1 reads KGHSH; CDR2 reads LQKENI. The CDR3 loop reads CASSLNDRDAEAFF. DNA of the CDR3: TGTGCCAGCTCACTCAACGACAGGGACGCTGAAGCTTTCTTT.

This clonotype showed up many times. The rearrangement links TRBV7-6 to TRBJ2-3; the D gene is possibly TRBD2 (5 bases). Trimming pared 2 bases from V and 4 bases from J, leaving 7 bases between. From germline, CDR1 is SGHVS and CDR2 FNYEAQ. The CDR3 is 13 residues long. Here the CDR3 reads CASSLMEADTQYF. In nucleotides, the CDR3 is TGTGCCAGCAGCTTAATGGAGGCAGATACGCAGTATTTT.

In its sample, this clonotype was seen many times. This rearrangement joins TRBV11-2 to TRBJ1-2; TRBD1 agrees at 9 bases. CDR3 size: 13 residues. Unmatched junction bases numbered 7, after V lost 6 bases and J lost 8 bases. CDR1 is SGHAT, CDR2 FQNNGV, per germline. CDR3 bases: TGTGCCAGCAGTTCGGGGGACAGGGAAGGCTACACCTTC. It translates to CASSSGDREGYTF.

At least ten counts were recorded for this clonotype. The chain joins TRBV28 to TRBJ2-7, with 7 bases identical to TRBD1. The germline CDR1 and CDR2 sequences are MDHEN and SYDVKM. The ends lost 4 bases at V and 0 bases at J; junction bases unmatched: 6. The CDR3 has 15 amino acids. This chain's CDR3 is CASSWDSDFSYEQYF. DNA of the CDR3: TGTGCCAGCAGTTGGGACAGTGATTTCTCCTACGAGCAGTACTTC. Full variable domain (remainder filled in from reference TRBV28 and TRBJ2-7): DVKVTQSSRYLVKRTGEKVFLECVQDMDHENMFWYRQDPGLGLRLIYFSYDVKMKEKGDIPEGYSVSREKKERFSLILESASTNQTSMYLCASSWDSDFSYEQYFGPGTRLTVT.

The chain links TRBV9 to TRBJ2-7, with D possibly matching TRBD1 (5 bases). Trimming pared 0 bases from V and 6 bases from J, leaving 10 bases between. The CDR3 consists of 13 residues. Germline CDR1 reads SGDLS; CDR2 reads YYNGEE. This CDR3 reads CASSVGGSPEQYF. CDR3 sequence (DNA): TGTGCCAGCAGCGTAGGGGGCAGCCCCGAGCAGTACTTC.

V usage is TRBV6-2 or TRBV6-3 and J usage is TRBJ2-1; TRBD2 aligns across 10 bases. V was pared by 6 bases and J by 0 bases, with 5 bases of the junction left unmatched. CDR1 is MNHEY and CDR2 is SVGEGT in the germline V gene. The CDR3 loop spans 16 amino acids. CDR3 amino acids: CASRASGGGSYNEQFF. The CDR3 DNA reads TGTGCCAGCAGGGCAAGCGGGGGGGGCTCCTACAATGAGCAGTTCTTC.

The V and J genes are TRBV27 and TRBJ1-4; no reliable D call. Germline V lookup: CDR1 MNHEY, CDR2 SMNVEV (reference sequence). The CDR3 runs 13 residues. V was shortened by 6 bases and J by 7 bases, with 12 bases between the two germline ends. CDR3 sequence reads: CASRSSSGEKLFF. DNA for the CDR3: TGTGCCAGCAGATCATCCTCTGGTGAAAAACTGTTTTTT.

This clonotype has just a few counts. This chain uses TRBV5-1 with TRBJ2-3, with 7 positions matching TRBD1. Germline CDR1 and CDR2: SGHRS and YFSETQ. CDR3 length: 16 residues. V lost 1 base, J lost 10 bases, and 15 bases stayed unmatched. The CDR3 DNA reads as TGCGCCAGCAGCTTGAGGACAGGCGCGCTCCTTCCGGCGCAGTATTTT. This encodes CASSLRTGALLPAQYF.

At least ten counts were recorded for this clonotype. DNA for the CDR3: TGCGCCAGCAGCTTCACGCCGGGACAGGGCGGAGAGACCCAGTACTTC. As protein: CASSFTPGQGGETQYF. The chain couples TRBV5-1 to TRBJ2-5; 9 nucleotides match TRBD1. Trimming at V came to 2 bases and at J to 4 bases, leaving 9 bases not matched to a gene. The CDR3 contains 16 residues. Looked up from germline, CDR1 is SGHRS and CDR2 is YFSETQ.

In this sample, this clonotype turned up a few times. The CDR3 DNA reads as TGTGCCAGCAGTCCCGACCAGGGTTCCAAAAACATTCAGTACTTC. It encodes CASSPDQGSKNIQYF. The chain employs TRBV6-2 or TRBV6-3 and TRBJ2-4; tentatively, D is TRBD1 (5 bases). Germline V gene sequence: CDR1 MNHEY, CDR2 SVGEGT. V was clipped by 5 bases and J by 2 bases, with 13 bases between them. CDR3 length: 15 amino acids.

This clonotype was seen at least ten times. The chain links TRBV7-9 to TRBJ2-3; tentatively, D is TRBD1 (5 bases). Germline CDR1 reads SEHNR; CDR2 reads FQNEAQ (reference sequence). The CDR3 runs to 14 residues. V was cut by 5 bases and J by 2 bases, with 11 bases left in between. The CDR3 DNA reads as TGTGCCAGCAGCCAACAGGCATTCACAGATACGCAGTATTTT. Translation gives CASSQQAFTDTQYF.

This clonotype has more than one count but fewer than ten. The chain has TRBV5-6 and TRBJ1-2; 8 bases agree with TRBD1. The germline V gene has CDR1 SGHDT and CDR2 YYEEEE. V was pared by 4 bases and J by 8 bases, with 16 bases of the junction left unmatched. CDR3 length equals 16 residues. The CDR3 DNA sequence: TGTGCCAGCAGCCAAACTGGACAGGGTGTCGGGGAGGGCTACACCTTC. Amino acids: CASSQTGQGVGEGYTF.

This clonotype was detected many times. The V and J genes are TRBV7-2 and TRBJ2-7; D gene uncertain. This CDR3 comprises 13 residues. Germline V gene sequence: CDR1 SGHTA, CDR2 FQGNSA. The V and J ends lost 1 base and 7 bases respectively, with 11 bases between them. Here the CDR3 DNA reads TGTGCCAGCAGCTTAGGGCTTTTATATGAGCAGTACTTC. It is translated as CASSLGLLYEQYF.

There are a few counts of this clonotype. The V and J genes are TRBV28 and TRBJ2-7, with TRBD1 identical over 7 bases. Losses at the gene ends were 7 bases for V and 2 bases for J; bases not matched to a gene: 8. Germline V gene sequence: CDR1 MDHEN, CDR2 SYDVKM. The CDR3 consists of 14 residues. CDR3 amino acids: CASTNGQVPYEQYF. CDR3 DNA sequence: TGTGCCAGCACAAATGGACAGGTACCCTACGAGCAGTACTTC.

V gene TRBV11-1 combines with J gene TRBJ2-4; 7 nucleotides align to TRBD2. The J segment lost 5 bases and the V segment lost 1 base, leaving 5 bases of the junction unmatched. In germline, CDR1 is SGHAT, CDR2 FQDESV (reference sequence). The CDR3 is 15 amino acids. CDR3 sequence (DNA): TGTGCCAGCAGCTTAGACGGGAGGACGGAAAACATTCAGTACTTC. This codes for CASSLDGRTENIQYF.

This clonotype came up a few times. The chain joins TRBV18 to TRBJ1-5; TRBD1 aligns across 8 bases. CDR1 and CDR2 (germline): KGHSH, LQKENI. Trimming cost V 0 bases and J 3 bases; bases outside gene matches: 7. The CDR3 is 17 amino acids. DNA of the CDR3: TGTGCCAGCTCACCACCCTCGTCAGGGGGCCTCAATCAGCCCCAGCATTTT. Translating gives CASSPPSSGGLNQPQHF.

The rearrangement links TRBV15 to TRBJ2-1, with D possibly matching TRBD1 (6 bases). The germline gives CDR1 LNHNV, CDR2 YYDKDF (reference sequence). Trimming took off 8 bases at V and 9 bases at J, with 32 bases between the two ends. The CDR3 has 18 amino acids. The DNA of the CDR3 is TGTGCCACCGGCACCCCGGTCTTAAACGAGAACAGGGACGGTGAGCAGTTCTTC. Translation gives CATGTPVLNENRDGEQFF. The variable domain in full, with the rest retrieved from reference TRBV15 and TRBJ2-1, is DAMVIQNPRYQVTQFGKPVTLSCSQTLNHNVMYWYQQKSSQAPKLLFHYYDKDFNNEADTPDNFQSRRPNTSFCFLDIRSPGLGDTAMYLCATGTPVLNENRDGEQFFGPGTRLTVL.

This clonotype has a handful of counts. This sequence joins TRBV4-3 and TRBJ2-2; possibly TRBD2 for D (5 bases). Germline-derived CDR1 and CDR2 are LGHNA and YSLEER. The CDR3 contains 18 residues. V lost 0 bases and J lost 2, with 16 bases in between. CDR3 residues: CASSQEIGETINTGELFF. The CDR3 nucleotides are TGCGCCAGCAGCCAAGAAATCGGGGAAACGATAAACACCGGGGAGCTGTTTTTT.

This clonotype has ten or more counts. V usage is TRBV7-6 and J usage is TRBJ1-2; TRBD1 is a possible D gene (5 bases). The CDR3 covers 12 residues. V shed 4 bases and J shed 8 bases, with 11 bases lying between them. The germline V gene encodes CDR1 SGHVS and CDR2 FNYEAQ. In nucleotides, the CDR3 is TGTGCCAGCAGCTCGGGGGAATGGGGCTACACCTTC. Protein sequence: CASSSGEWGYTF.